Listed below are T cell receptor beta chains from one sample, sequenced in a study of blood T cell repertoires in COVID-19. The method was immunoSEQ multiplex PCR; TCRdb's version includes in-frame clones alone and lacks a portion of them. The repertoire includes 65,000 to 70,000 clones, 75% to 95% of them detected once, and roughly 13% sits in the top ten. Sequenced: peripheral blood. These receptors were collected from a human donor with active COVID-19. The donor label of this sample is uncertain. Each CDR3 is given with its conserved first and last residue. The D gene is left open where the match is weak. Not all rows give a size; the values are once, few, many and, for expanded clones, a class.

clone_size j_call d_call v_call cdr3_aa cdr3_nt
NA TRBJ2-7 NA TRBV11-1 CASSLVSSGLYEQYF TGTGCCAGCAGCTTAGTTAGTAGCGGACTATACGAGCAGTACTTC
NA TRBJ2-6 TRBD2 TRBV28 CASIPGGPGSGANVLTF TGTGCCAGCATCCCGGGGGGGCCAGGCTCTGGGGCCAACGTCCTGACTTTC
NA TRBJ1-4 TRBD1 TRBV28 CASSLTGPGQVLFF TGTGCCAGCAGTTTAACGGGACCGGGACAGGTCCTGTTTTTT
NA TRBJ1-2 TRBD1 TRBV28 CASRSEGTGHNFGYTF TGTGCCAGCAGGAGCGAGGGGACAGGCCATAATTTTGGCTACACCTTC
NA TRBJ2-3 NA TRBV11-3 CASSLSGTSLTDTQYF TGTGCCAGCAGCTTATCCGGGACAAGCCTCACAGATACGCAGTATTTT
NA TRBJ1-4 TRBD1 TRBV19 CASSIGQGNEKLFF TGTGCCAGTAGTATAGGACAGGGTAATGAAAAACTGTTTTTT
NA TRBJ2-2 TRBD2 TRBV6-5 CASRGLAGGTGELFF TGTGCCAGCAGAGGCCTAGCGGGAGGGACCGGGGAGCTGTTTTTT
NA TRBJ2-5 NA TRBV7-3 CASSLTVMGEVPETQYF TGTGCCAGCAGCTTAACGGTCATGGGGGAGGTTCCAGAGACCCAGTACTTC
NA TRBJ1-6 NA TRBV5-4 CASSPDQANSPLHF TGTGCCAGCAGCCCAGACCAGGCAAATTCACCCCTCCACTTT
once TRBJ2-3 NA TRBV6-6 CASADQDTQGDTQYF TGTGCCAGCGCTGACCAGGATACCCAGGGAGATACGCAGTATTTT
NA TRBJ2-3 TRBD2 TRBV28 CASSKTSSTDTQYF TGTGCCAGCAGTAAGACTAGCAGCACAGATACGCAGTATTTT
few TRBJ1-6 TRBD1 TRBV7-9 CASSSRGRTGGNNSPLHF TGTGCCAGCAGCTCAAGGGGTCGGACAGGGGGAAATAATTCACCCCTCCACTTT
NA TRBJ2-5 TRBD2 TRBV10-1 CASSGGAGVEETQYF TGCGCCAGCAGTGGAGGGGCGGGAGTGGAGGAGACCCAGTACTTC
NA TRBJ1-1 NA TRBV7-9 CASSIQENTEAFF TGTGCCAGCAGCATACAGGAGAACACTGAAGCTTTCTTT
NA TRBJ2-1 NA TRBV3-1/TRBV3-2 CASSKLPSYNEQFF TGTGCCAGCAGCAAACTCCCGTCCTACAATGAGCAGTTCTTC
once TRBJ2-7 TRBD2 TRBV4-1 CASSQRLAEAYEQYF TGCGCCAGCAGCCAACGACTAGCGGAGGCCTACGAGCAGTACTTC
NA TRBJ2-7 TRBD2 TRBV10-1 CASSDGTSGSSYEQYF TGCGCCAGCAGTGACGGCACTAGCGGGAGTTCCTACGAGCAGTACTTC
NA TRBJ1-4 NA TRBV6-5 CASRRDLVVGEKLFF TGTGCCAGCAGGCGGGACCTTGTAGTGGGGGAAAAACTGTTTTTT
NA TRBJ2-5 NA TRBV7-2 CASSRRGPQETQYF TGTGCCAGCAGCAGGAGGGGGCCACAAGAGACCCAGTACTTC
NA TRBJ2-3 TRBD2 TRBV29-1 CSATGTSGTHTDTQYF TGCAGCGCTACCGGGACTAGCGGAACGCACACAGATACGCAGTATTTT
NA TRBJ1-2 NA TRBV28 CASNSGTNYGYTF TGTGCCAGCAATTCAGGAACTAACTATGGCTACACCTTC
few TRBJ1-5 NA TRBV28 CASSRSGTLVNQPQHF TGTGCCAGCAGTAGATCCGGGACACTAGTAAATCAGCCCCAGCATTTT
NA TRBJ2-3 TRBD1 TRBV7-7 CASSQGGTGTDTQYF TGTGCCAGCAGCCAGGGTGGGACAGGGACAGATACGCAGTATTTT
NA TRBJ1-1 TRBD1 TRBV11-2 CASSRRTGVTEAFF TGTGCCAGCAGCCGCCGGACAGGGGTCACTGAAGCTTTCTTT